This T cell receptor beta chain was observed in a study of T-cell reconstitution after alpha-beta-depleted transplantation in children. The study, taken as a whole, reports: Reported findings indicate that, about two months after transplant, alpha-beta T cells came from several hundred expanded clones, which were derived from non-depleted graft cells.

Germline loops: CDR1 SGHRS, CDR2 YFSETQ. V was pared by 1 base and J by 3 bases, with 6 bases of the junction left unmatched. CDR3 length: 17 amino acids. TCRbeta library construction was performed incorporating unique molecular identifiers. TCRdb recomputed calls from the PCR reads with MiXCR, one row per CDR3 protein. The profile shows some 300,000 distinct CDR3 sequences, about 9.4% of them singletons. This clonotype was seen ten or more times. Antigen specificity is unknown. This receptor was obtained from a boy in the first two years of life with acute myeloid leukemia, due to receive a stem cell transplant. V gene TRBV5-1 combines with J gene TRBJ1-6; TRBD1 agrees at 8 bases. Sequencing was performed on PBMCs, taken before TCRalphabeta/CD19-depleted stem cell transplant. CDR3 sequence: CASSLPYTGGYNSPLHF. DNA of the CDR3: TGCGCCAGCAGCTTGCCCTATACAGGGGGCTATAATTCACCCCTCCACTTT.